The 12 T cell receptor beta chains in this list originate from one sample, sequenced in a study of blood T cell repertoires in COVID-19. This table comes from immunoSEQ multiplex PCR, and its TCRdb copy is limited to in-frame clones, with some not included. The table shows about 210,000 clones, with about 81% occurring only once. The material sequenced was peripheral blood. These TCRs come from a woman in her 70s with COVID-19, enrolled during active disease.

The gene calls are TRBV12-3 or TRBV12-4 and TRBJ2-7; possibly TRBD2 for D (6 bases). V was shortened by 4 bases and J by 6 bases, with 13 bases between the two germline ends. The CDR3 totals 13 residues. Here the CDR3 DNA reads TGTGCCAGCAGTTCCCAACTAGCTAGCGAGCAGTACTTC. This translates into CASSSQLASEQYF.

The V gene is TRBV28, the J gene TRBJ2-6; TRBD1 matches at 12 bases. Germline V gene sequence: CDR1 MDHEN, CDR2 SYDVKM. There are 18 residues in the CDR3. Losses at the gene ends were 5 bases for V and 2 bases for J; bases not matched to a gene: 7. The CDR3 region has the DNA TGTGCCAGCAGTGCGGGACAGGGGGCTAGAGCTGGGGCCAACGTCCTGACTTTC. Protein product: CASSAGQGARAGANVLTF.

This clone appeared a single time. The chain couples TRBV18 to TRBJ1-6; the match to TRBD1 covers 8 bases. The CDR3 runs 14 residues. V was clipped by 6 bases and J by 7 bases; unmatched bases: 5. Germline CDR1 is KGHSH and CDR2 is LQKENI. The CDR3 region is CASSPTGANSPLHF. In DNA form, the CDR3 reads TGTGCCAGCTCGCCGACAGGGGCCAATTCACCCCTCCACTTT.

This clone was detected only once. The chain employs TRBV7-2 and TRBJ2-2, with 9 bases lining up with TRBD2. The CDR3 totals 15 residues. J was trimmed by 6 bases and V by 8 bases; bases with no gene match: 10. Germline V gives CDR1 SGHTA, CDR2 FQGNSA. CDR3 in amino acids: CASLEVAGVAGELFF. The CDR3 coding sequence is TGTGCCAGCCTTGAAGTAGCGGGAGTCGCCGGGGAGCTGTTTTTT.

Concerning this clone: The same CDR3 arises from other DNA sequences in this sample as well. J is TRBJ2-1 and V is TRBV24-1; TRBD2 aligns across 13 bases. In germline, CDR1 is KGHDR, CDR2 SFDVKD. V lost 3 bases to trimming and J lost 6 bases; unmatched junction nucleotides: 4. The CDR3 spans 16 residues. The CDR3 DNA reads TGTGCCACCAGTGATCCAGGACTAGCGGGAGCCAATGAGCAGTTCTTC. Translating gives CATSDPGLAGANEQFF.

The V gene is TRBV19, the J gene TRBJ1-1; D possibly corresponds to TRBD1 (5 bases). The V end lost 1 base, the J end lost 1 base, and 13 bases lay between the germline ends. Germline V lookup: CDR1 LNHDA, CDR2 SQIVND (reference sequence). This CDR3 has 16 amino acids. The CDR3 nucleotides are TGTGCCAGTAGTATAGGGACCCGGGGGAAGAACACTGAAGCTTTCTTT. Translated, it gives CASSIGTRGKNTEAFF.

J is TRBJ2-2 and V is TRBV7-9; D is unresolved. V lost 1 base to trimming and J lost 0 bases, with 6 bases between them. The V gene's germline CDR1 is SEHNR and CDR2 FQNEAQ (reference sequence). This CDR3 has 15 amino acids. Here the CDR3 reads CASSLGATNTGELFF. The CDR3, as DNA: TGTGCCAGCAGCTTAGGTGCTACGAACACCGGGGAGCTGTTTTTT.

Written as DNA, the CDR3 is TGTGCCAGCAGTGAGTATTCAGGGGACACTGAAGCTTTCTTT. This codes for CASSEYSGDTEAFF. The chain employs TRBV2 and TRBJ1-1, with D tentatively TRBD1 (6 bases). V was cut by 3 bases and J by 3 bases, with 11 bases left in between. This CDR3 has 14 residues. Germline CDR1 is SNHLY and CDR2 is FYNNEI.

The chain is built from TRBV5-6 and TRBJ1-2, with D possibly TRBD1 on 5 matching bases. CDR1 is SGHDT and CDR2 is YYEEEE in the germline V gene. CDR3 length: 13 residues. Trimming took 3 bases from V and 3 from J, leaving 9 bases between them. The CDR3 loop reads CASSYPTDYGYTF. For the CDR3, the DNA is TGTGCCAGCAGCTACCCGACAGACTATGGCTACACCTTC.

The chain is built from TRBV5-1 and TRBJ2-7; the D gene is possibly TRBD1 (5 bases). V dropped 5 bases and J dropped 1 base, with 13 bases sitting between them. The CDR3 is made up of 14 amino acids. CDR1 is SGHRS, CDR2 YFSETQ, per germline. CDR3 nucleotides: TGCGCCAGCAGACCATTAGGACAATCCTACGAGCAGTACTTC. This gives the protein CASRPLGQSYEQYF.

The rearrangement uses TRBV18 and TRBJ1-2; possible D gene TRBD1, 6 bases. The germline gives CDR1 KGHSH, CDR2 LQKENI. V lost 0 bases, J lost 4 bases, and 6 bases lay in between. The CDR3 runs 13 residues. In DNA form, the CDR3 reads TGTGCCAGCTCACCACCGGACAGCTATGGCTACACCTTC. Translation: CASSPPDSYGYTF.

The chain has TRBV6-5 and TRBJ1-1, with 8 bases aligning to TRBD1. CDR3 length equals 16 residues. The V segment lost 4 bases and the J segment 4 bases; nucleotides outside the gene matches: 11. The V gene's germline CDR1 is MNHEY and CDR2 SVGAGI. The DNA for the CDR3 is TGTGCCAGCAGTTCTTGGTCCAGGGGGCAGGCCACTGAAGCTTTCTTT. It specifies CASSSWSRGQATEAFF.